The T cell receptor (beta chain) described here comes from a study of identical twins. V was cut by 3 bases and J by 0 bases, with 13 bases left in between. The CDR3 is 17 residues long. Germline CDR1 is SGHRS and CDR2 is YFSETQ. Each cDNA held unique molecular identifiers, and template switching gave it a universal primer site. MiXCR, run by TCRdb on the 5' RACE reads, gives a single entry per CDR3 protein. The table includes some 1,700,000 distinct CDR3 sequences, 32% detected once. This TCR derives from a newborn girl in good health. The rearrangement joins TRBV5-1 to TRBJ1-6; D unresolved. Sequences were obtained from cord blood. CDR3: CASSSEFPSSYNSPLHF. In DNA, the CDR3 is TGCGCCAGCAGCTCTGAATTTCCGAGCTCCTATAATTCACCCCTCCACTTT.